These 25 T cell receptor beta chains came from one sample sequenced in a study of cytomegalovirus exposure and HLA in healthy donors. Both 60 Vbeta primers and 13 Jbeta primers went into the PCR. The repertoire was sequenced with immunoSEQ multiplex PCR; TCRdb's copy has only in-frame clones and lacks some. The sample has 95,000 to 100,000 clones, approximately 85% seen once. The sample was PBMCs. Receptor source: a man aged 30 to 39 in good health and CMV-seronegative.

The V gene is TRBV7-9, the J gene TRBJ2-2; 12 nucleotides match TRBD2. Germline CDR1 is SEHNR and CDR2 is FQNEAQ (reference sequence). This CDR3 is built from 18 residues. Trimming at V came to 3 bases and at J to 4 bases, leaving 9 bases not matched to a gene. The CDR3 loop reads CASSLSTSGGTGTGELFF. The CDR3 nucleotides read TGTGCCAGCAGCTTGTCTACTAGCGGGGGGACGGGCACCGGGGAGCTGTTTTTT.

V and J are TRBV6-5 and TRBJ2-7; no definite D call. Germline CDR1 reads MNHEY; CDR2 reads SVGAGI. V lost 5 bases and J 6 bases, leaving 17 bases between the germline ends. The CDR3 is 14 residues long. The CDR3 sequence is CASSPLFVPGEQYF. The CDR3 region has the DNA TGTGCCAGCAGTCCCCTATTCGTTCCCGGCGAGCAGTACTTC.

The rearrangement links TRBV5-8 to TRBJ2-3, with TRBD1 matching over 7 bases. The CDR3 sequence is 15 residues long. CDR1 and CDR2 from the germline V gene are SGHTS and YDEGEE. The J segment lost 1 base and the V segment lost 2 bases, leaving 4 bases of the junction unmatched. The CDR3 region has the DNA TGTGCCAGCAGCTTCACGGGACAGCGCACAGATACGCAGTATTTT. Translated, it gives CASSFTGQRTDTQYF.

This clone was detected once. The chain couples TRBV4-3 to TRBJ2-5; D gene unclear. The CDR3 runs to 16 residues. In germline, CDR1 is LGHNA, CDR2 YSLEER. The ends were cut back, 4 bases at V and 3 bases at J, with 18 bases in the middle. CDR3 residues: CASSPQFLRPEETQYF. CDR3 nucleotides: TGCGCCAGCAGCCCCCAATTCCTCAGGCCGGAAGAGACCCAGTACTTC.

V and J are TRBV6-5 and TRBJ1-2, with D maybe TRBD1 (6 bases). From germline, CDR1 is MNHEY and CDR2 SVGAGI. This CDR3 has 15 residues. Trimming removed 2 bases from V and 4 bases from J, with 14 bases in between. The chain's CDR3 is CASSYPTAGAYGYTF. As DNA, the CDR3 is TGTGCCAGCAGTTACCCCACCGCGGGGGCCTATGGCTACACCTTC.

The chain is built from TRBV10-1 and TRBJ2-7; D is uncertain. The CDR3 extends over 15 amino acids. V shed 2 bases and J shed 0 bases, with 11 bases lying between them. The germline CDR1 and CDR2 sequences are WNHNN and SYGVQD (reference sequence). Here the CDR3 DNA reads TGCGCCAGCAGTGAGGAGCCAATATCCTCCTACGAGCAGTACTTC. Protein product: CASSEEPISSYEQYF.

The chain is built from TRBV5-1 and TRBJ2-7; D not certain. V was cut by 2 bases and J by 0 bases, with 9 bases left in between. CDR3 length equals 14 residues. Germline CDR1 SGHRS, CDR2 YFSETQ. As DNA, the CDR3 is TGCGCCAGCAGCTTCGGAACAGCCTCCTACGAGCAGTACTTC. Its protein product is CASSFGTASYEQYF.

V is TRBV2 and J is TRBJ1-4; D unclear. Trimming removed 7 bases from V and 3 bases from J, with 9 bases in between. CDR1 and CDR2 (germline): SNHLY, FYNNEI. This CDR3 contains 13 residues. This CDR3 reads CASMWGANEKLFF. CDR3 in DNA: TGTGCCAGCATGTGGGGAGCTAATGAAAAACTGTTTTTT.

The rearrangement links TRBV27 to TRBJ2-7; 10 nucleotides align to TRBD1. The germline gives CDR1 MNHEY, CDR2 SMNVEV (reference sequence). Trimming took 5 bases from V and 5 from J; bases not matched to a gene: 12. This CDR3 has 16 amino acids. The CDR3 here is CASSPLLRDRGDEQYF. CDR3 bases: TGTGCCAGCAGTCCGCTCTTGCGGGACAGGGGAGACGAGCAGTACTTC.

The chain recombines TRBV11-2 with TRBJ1-1; D ambiguous. The V and J ends lost 6 bases and 0 bases respectively, with 17 bases between them. Germline lookup yields CDR1 SGHAT and CDR2 FQNNGV. This CDR3 contains 16 residues. This CDR3 reads CASSDHGRLMNTEAFF. The CDR3 DNA reads TGTGCCAGCAGTGACCATGGCAGGTTAATGAACACTGAAGCTTTCTTT.

This chain joins TRBV2 and TRBJ2-5; D unclear. Per the germline V gene, CDR1 is SNHLY and CDR2 is FYNNEI. V dropped 3 bases and J dropped 2 bases, with 10 bases sitting between them. This CDR3 is 14 amino acids long. The CDR3 region is CASSDFKRQETQYF. The CDR3 DNA follows: TGTGCCAGCAGTGACTTTAAGAGACAAGAGACCCAGTACTTC.

The rearrangement links TRBV5-1 to TRBJ2-2; TRBD1 matches at 7 bases. CDR1 is SGHRS, CDR2 YFSETQ, per germline. The CDR3 sequence is 15 residues long. With V trimmed by 3 bases and J by 7 bases, 9 bases remained unmatched. For the CDR3, the DNA is TGCGCCAGCAGCTGGGACAGTGAAATAGGCGGGGAGCTGTTTTTT. It specifies CASSWDSEIGGELFF.

This clone was observed a few times. This chain joins TRBV9 and TRBJ1-5, with a weak D call TRBD1 (6 bases). The CDR3 spans 14 residues. Per the germline V gene, CDR1 is SGDLS and CDR2 is YYNGEE. Trimming left V 3 bases short and J 4 bases short, with 11 bases between. The CDR3 DNA reads as TGTGCCAGCAGCGACGGACAGAATAATCAGCCCCAGCATTTT. Translation: CASSDGQNNQPQHF.

The chain uses TRBV19 and TRBJ2-6; 7 bases match TRBD1. V was pared by 6 bases and J by 1 base, with 0 bases of the junction left unmatched. Germline values: CDR1 LNHDA, CDR2 SQIVND (reference sequence). This CDR3 is 14 amino acids long. CDR3 protein: CASSRGSGANVLTF. For the CDR3, the DNA is TGTGCCAGTAGCAGGGGGTCTGGGGCCAACGTCCTGACTTTC.

The rearrangement uses TRBV30 and TRBJ2-1, with a tentative D call TRBD1 (6 bases). The CDR3 covers 11 residues. CDR1 GTSNPN and CDR2 SVGIG come from the germline V gene (reference sequence). V lost 5 bases and J lost 9, with 11 bases in between. CDR3 sequence (DNA): TGTGCCTGGGCTGGGGGCGGTGAGCAGTTCTTC. It translates to CAWAGGGEQFF.

The J gene is TRBJ1-3, the V gene TRBV13; 7 nucleotides line up with TRBD1. Germline V gene lookup returns CDR1 PRHDT and CDR2 FYEKMQ (reference sequence). The CDR3 runs to 16 residues. J was trimmed by 4 bases and V by 2 bases; bases with no gene match: 8. In DNA form, the CDR3 reads TGTGCCAGCAGCTTAAGGACAGGAAAACCAGGAAACACCATATATTTT. Translation: CASSLRTGKPGNTIYF. The variable domain in full, with the rest retrieved from reference TRBV13 and TRBJ1-3, is AAGVIQSPRHLIKEKRETATLKCYPIPRHDTVYWYQQGPGQDPQFLISFYEKMQSDKGSIPDRFSAQQFSDYHSELNMSSLELGDSALYFCASSLRTGKPGNTIYFGEGSWLTVV.

V is TRBV7-8 and J is TRBJ1-3, with a weak D call TRBD1 (6 bases). The germline V and J ends were trimmed by 5 bases and 0 bases, with 20 bases remaining between them. The CDR3 spans 18 residues. Germline V gene sequence: CDR1 SGHVS, CDR2 FQNEAQ. CDR3 coding DNA: TGTGCCAGCAGCCCTAGGGGGGGCGCGGGGTACTCTGGAAACACCATATATTTT. As protein: CASSPRGGAGYSGNTIYF. The full variable domain, in which reference TRBV7-8 and TRBJ1-3 provide the parts outside the CDR3, is GAGVSQSPRYKVAKRGQDVALRCDPISGHVSLFWYQQALGQGPEFLTYFQNEAQLDKSGLPSDRFFAERPEGSVSTLKIQRTQQEDSAVYLCASSPRGGAGYSGNTIYFGEGSWLTVV.

This rearrangement joins TRBV5-5 to TRBJ2-5; D perhaps matches TRBD1 (6 bases). Germline CDR1 SGHKS, CDR2 YYEKEE (reference sequence). V lost 4 bases to trimming and J lost 1 base, with 11 bases between them. This CDR3 is built from 14 residues. The chain's CDR3 is CASSVTGSQETQYF. The CDR3 nucleotides are TGTGCCAGCAGCGTTACAGGGTCCCAAGAGACCCAGTACTTC.

The genes are TRBV7-9 and TRBJ1-1; the D is unclear. Germline V gene data show CDR1 as SEHNR and CDR2 as FQNEAQ (reference sequence). V gave up 1 base and J gave up 2 bases, with 11 bases separating them. This CDR3 has 15 amino acids. The CDR3 DNA is TGTGCCAGCAGCTTAGGCCTGACGACTAACACTGAAGCTTTCTTT. Its protein product is CASSLGLTTNTEAFF.

V is TRBV18 and J is TRBJ2-7; TRBD1 matches at 9 bases. This CDR3 has 14 amino acids. CDR1 is KGHSH, CDR2 LQKENI, per germline. Trimming removed 3 bases from V and 4 bases from J; junction bases left unmatched: 4. Here the CDR3 reads CASSPGQGYYEQYF. CDR3 nucleotide sequence: TGTGCCAGCTCACCGGGACAGGGTTATTACGAGCAGTACTTC.

This chain connects TRBV28 to TRBJ1-2; D is uncertain. This CDR3 comprises 19 residues. Germline loops: CDR1 MDHEN, CDR2 SYDVKM. Trimming removed 4 bases at V and 3 bases at J, with 27 bases between. CDR3 amino acids: CASSSIVGPGRASDYGYTF. Here the CDR3 DNA reads TGTGCCAGCAGTTCTATCGTCGGACCCGGGAGGGCTTCTGACTATGGCTACACCTTC.

V usage is TRBV7-9 and J usage is TRBJ1-1; TRBD1 matches 10 bases. The V gene end was trimmed by 2 bases and the J gene end by 5 bases; junction bases not matched to a gene: 8. Germline V lookup: CDR1 SEHNR, CDR2 FQNEAQ (reference sequence). The CDR3 totals 16 residues. The CDR3 bases are TGTGCCAGCAGCTTAATGACAGGGGGCGCGGGGACTGAAGCTTTCTTT. This encodes CASSLMTGGAGTEAFF.

Regarding this clone: The sample contains more than one DNA sequence encoding this CDR3. The V call is TRBV5-1, the J call TRBJ2-5, with D maybe TRBD2 (6 bases). Germline V gene lookup returns CDR1 SGHRS and CDR2 YFSETQ. V gave up 2 bases and J gave up 2 bases, with 7 bases separating them. The CDR3 covers 13 residues. The DNA for the CDR3 is TGCGCCAGCAGCTTCCGGGGGCAAGAGACCCAGTACTTC. Encoded protein: CASSFRGQETQYF.

V usage is TRBV28 and J usage is TRBJ2-1; 7 bases line up with TRBD1. This CDR3 has 14 residues. J lost 6 bases, V lost 6 bases, and 8 bases had no gene match. Germline lookup yields CDR1 MDHEN and CDR2 SYDVKM. CDR3 coding DNA: TGTGCCAGCAGCCCGACAGGGACATTCAATGAGCAGTTCTTC. It encodes CASSPTGTFNEQFF.

This clone was seen only once. This sequence joins TRBV5-4 and TRBJ2-7; tentative D call: TRBD1 (6 bases). Germline CDR1 SGHNT, CDR2 YYREEE (reference sequence). CDR3 size: 16 residues. V lost 4 bases and J lost 6, with 23 bases in between. The CDR3 loop reads CASSQGTDRYTAEQYF. In nucleotides, the CDR3 is TGTGCCAGCAGCCAAGGGACGGACAGATACACGGCCGAGCAGTACTTC.